This T cell receptor (beta chain) was retrieved from a study of T cells after yellow fever vaccination. Study-wide context: Researchers used SMART-Seq v4 Ultra Low Input to prepare fractions that had low cell numbers.

A 5'RACE template-switching step, the method used to make TCR cDNA, added a universal primer site and UMIs. TCRdb redid the calling of the 5' RACE reads with MiXCR, one entry per CDR3 protein. The sample lists 300,000 to 400,000 distinct CDR3 sequences, roughly 8.7% seen once, with about 20% in the top ten. This CDR3 contains 16 residues. Per germline, CDR1 KGHSH and CDR2 LQKENI. Trimming pared 0 bases from V and 2 bases from J, leaving 12 bases between. Details on this clonotype: Antigen unknown.

Regarding the study as a whole: Overall, a small share of clonotypes was seen in both CD4 and CD8 compartments.

The chain couples TRBV18 to TRBJ2-3; a weak D match, TRBD1 (6 bases). Sequenced here: PBMCs, sampled on the day of the first yellow fever vaccination. This receptor was identified in a man aged 18-30 years who received the YFV17D yellow fever vaccine. The CDR3 nucleotides are TGTGCCAGCTCACCACCCCCGGGACACTACACAGATACGCAGTATTTT. It is translated as CASSPPPGHYTDTQYF.